This is a list of T cell receptor beta chains from one sample in a study of identical twins. TCRdb re-called the 5' RACE reads through MiXCR, storing one row per CDR3 protein. The sample lists 600,000 to 850,000 distinct CDR3 sequences, around a sixth occurring once. The same sample was also used in a study of T cells expressing NK-cell markers.

Sequencing used PBMCs. Receptors originate from a young woman in good health. CDR3s include the opening cysteine and the closing phenylalanine or tryptophan. The D gene is left open where the match is weak. Not every row has a clone size; where given, it reads once, few, many or a size class.

j_gene: TRBJ1-4; d_gene: .; abundance: many; v_gene: TRBV15; CDR3nt: TGTGCCACCGGCTTGAGAGGGTATAATGAAAAACTGTTTTTT; CDR3aa: CATGLRGYNEKLFF
j_gene: TRBJ2-7; d_gene: TRBD2; abundance: .; v_gene: TRBV12-3/TRBV12-4; CDR3nt: TGTGCCAGCAGTTTCCTAGGACTAGCGGGAGCAGACGAGCAGTACTTC; CDR3aa: CASSFLGLAGADEQYF
j_gene: TRBJ2-2; d_gene: .; abundance: many; v_gene: TRBV20-1; CDR3nt: TGCAGTGCTAGAGCACCTTCCGGCACCGGGGAGCTGTTTTTT; CDR3aa: CSARAPSGTGELFF
j_gene: TRBJ2-1; d_gene: .; abundance: .; v_gene: TRBV5-1; CDR3nt: TGCGCCACCGCTCTTGATTTCAATGAGCAGTTCTTC; CDR3aa: CATALDFNEQFF
j_gene: TRBJ2-4; d_gene: .; abundance: .; v_gene: TRBV27; CDR3nt: TGTGCCAGCAGTCCGAGAAGGACAGAAAACATTCAGTACTTC; CDR3aa: CASSPRRTENIQYF
j_gene: TRBJ2-2; d_gene: .; abundance: .; v_gene: TRBV20-1; CDR3nt: TGCAGTGCTAGGGACAGCCTCACCGGGGAGCTGTTTTTT; CDR3aa: CSARDSLTGELFF
j_gene: TRBJ2-1; d_gene: .; abundance: .; v_gene: TRBV7-2; CDR3nt: TGTGCCAGCAGCTTAGAGGCGAGGGGGAATGAGCAGTTCTTC; CDR3aa: CASSLEARGNEQFF
j_gene: TRBJ2-3; d_gene: .; abundance: .; v_gene: TRBV7-3; CDR3nt: TGTGCCAGCAGCCCCCTGGGGTCGAACACAGATACGCAGTATTTT; CDR3aa: CASSPLGSNTDTQYF
j_gene: TRBJ1-2; d_gene: .; abundance: .; v_gene: TRBV20-1; CDR3nt: TGCAGTGCGAGAGTGCAGGGGCTGGACTATGGCTACACCTTC; CDR3aa: CSARVQGLDYGYTF
j_gene: TRBJ2-3; d_gene: TRBD2; abundance: .; v_gene: TRBV20-1; CDR3nt: TGCAGCGGGACTAGCGGGAGCACAGATACGCAGTATTTT; CDR3aa: CSGTSGSTDTQYF
j_gene: TRBJ2-7; d_gene: .; abundance: .; v_gene: TRBV19; CDR3nt: TGTGCCAGTAGTTACCGGGACAAAGCCTACGAGCAGTACTTC; CDR3aa: CASSYRDKAYEQYF
j_gene: TRBJ1-1; d_gene: .; abundance: .; v_gene: TRBV4-2; CDR3nt: TGTGCCAGCAGCCGAACAGGGAGGGATACTGAAGCTTTCTTT; CDR3aa: CASSRTGRDTEAFF
j_gene: TRBJ1-1; d_gene: .; abundance: .; v_gene: TRBV29-1; CDR3nt: TGCAGCGTACTTATGGGCACTGAAGCTTTCTTT; CDR3aa: CSVLMGTEAFF
j_gene: TRBJ2-5; d_gene: .; abundance: few; v_gene: TRBV20-1; CDR3nt: TGCAGTGCTAGAGCGAGACCCCCCTGGCAGACCCAGTACTTC; CDR3aa: CSARARPPWQTQYF
j_gene: TRBJ2-5; d_gene: TRBD2; abundance: few; v_gene: TRBV18; CDR3nt: TGTGCCAGCTCACCGAATAAACCGGGACTAGCTCGAGAGACCCAGTACTTC; CDR3aa: CASSPNKPGLARETQYF
j_gene: TRBJ1-3; d_gene: TRBD1; abundance: .; v_gene: TRBV6-5; CDR3nt: TGTGCCAGCAGTTACGGGGACAGGGCCTCTGGAAACACCATATATTTT; CDR3aa: CASSYGDRASGNTIYF
j_gene: TRBJ1-5; d_gene: TRBD1; abundance: few; v_gene: TRBV7-9; CDR3nt: TGTGCCAGCAGCTTAGGACAGGGGCCCCAGCATTTT; CDR3aa: CASSLGQGPQHF
j_gene: TRBJ1-1; d_gene: .; abundance: .; v_gene: TRBV7-9; CDR3nt: TGTGCCAGCAGCTTAAAGGGGGTAGGGTCTGAAGCTTTCTTT; CDR3aa: CASSLKGVGSEAFF
j_gene: TRBJ2-1; d_gene: .; abundance: .; v_gene: TRBV7-2; CDR3nt: TGTGCCAGCAGCCGTCCCGGGACGGTGACTAGTTTTTATTCCTTC; CDR3aa: CASSRPGTVTSFYSF
j_gene: TRBJ2-1; d_gene: TRBD2; abundance: .; v_gene: TRBV7-7; CDR3nt: TGTGCCAGCAGCACGGGGGCGGGAGGGCCGCTGTTCTTC; CDR3aa: CASSTGAGGPLFF
j_gene: TRBJ2-7; d_gene: .; abundance: many; v_gene: TRBV6-5; CDR3nt: TGTGCCAGCAGTTACGGACCTAACCACTACGAGCAGTACTTC; CDR3aa: CASSYGPNHYEQYF
j_gene: TRBJ2-2; d_gene: .; abundance: .; v_gene: TRBV6-5; CDR3nt: TGTGCCAGCAGTTACGGGCCGAGGCTTAGGACCGGGGAGCTGTTTTTT; CDR3aa: CASSYGPRLRTGELFF
j_gene: TRBJ2-1; d_gene: .; abundance: few; v_gene: TRBV20-1; CDR3nt: TGCAGTGCCCCCGACCTCGAGCAGTTCTTC; CDR3aa: CSAPDLEQFF
j_gene: TRBJ2-7; d_gene: .; abundance: many; v_gene: TRBV27; CDR3nt: TGTGCCAGCAGACCACCGGGACACGAAAGGTCAGACGAGCAGTACTTC; CDR3aa: CASRPPGHERSDEQYF
j_gene: TRBJ2-3; d_gene: .; abundance: few; v_gene: TRBV5-1; CDR3nt: TGCGCCAGCAGCCAAGACAGGCGAGATACGCAGTATTTT; CDR3aa: CASSQDRRDTQYF
j_gene: TRBJ2-5; d_gene: TRBD2; abundance: .; v_gene: TRBV7-9; CDR3nt: TGTGCCAGCAGCTGGGGACTAGCGGGAGACAGAGAGACCCAGTACTTC; CDR3aa: CASSWGLAGDRETQYF
j_gene: TRBJ1-2; d_gene: TRBD1; abundance: .; v_gene: TRBV7-9; CDR3nt: TGTGCCAGCAGCCCCAGACAGGGGCCGACAAACTATGGCTACACCTTC; CDR3aa: CASSPRQGPTNYGYTF
j_gene: TRBJ1-4; d_gene: .; abundance: .; v_gene: TRBV9; CDR3nt: TGTGCCAGCAGCCCTTCACCGATCGCCGATGAAAAACTGTTTTTT; CDR3aa: CASSPSPIADEKLFF
j_gene: TRBJ2-2; d_gene: .; abundance: .; v_gene: TRBV5-1; CDR3nt: TGCGCCAGCAGCTTGGACGGGGTATCCGGGGAGCTGTTTTTT; CDR3aa: CASSLDGVSGELFF
j_gene: TRBJ2-7; d_gene: TRBD1; abundance: .; v_gene: TRBV7-9; CDR3nt: TGTGCCAGCAGCTTTGGGACAGTATACGAGCAGTACTTC; CDR3aa: CASSFGTVYEQYF
j_gene: TRBJ2-3; d_gene: .; abundance: many; v_gene: TRBV7-2; CDR3nt: TGTGCCAGCAGCTTAGGAGCGGGCTCCTACACAGATACGCAGTATTTT; CDR3aa: CASSLGAGSYTDTQYF
j_gene: TRBJ2-1; d_gene: .; abundance: few; v_gene: TRBV7-8; CDR3nt: TGTGCCAGCAGCTCTGCTAGACTAACCTACAATGAGCAGTTCTTC; CDR3aa: CASSSARLTYNEQFF
j_gene: TRBJ1-2; d_gene: TRBD1; abundance: few; v_gene: TRBV7-6; CDR3nt: TGTGCCAGCAGCCAGGCCGGGACAGGGACCTATGGCTACACCTTC; CDR3aa: CASSQAGTGTYGYTF
j_gene: TRBJ2-3; d_gene: .; abundance: .; v_gene: TRBV7-9; CDR3nt: TGTGCCAGCAGCCAACTCCCCTCGGATACGCAGTATTTT; CDR3aa: CASSQLPSDTQYF
j_gene: TRBJ1-2; d_gene: .; abundance: once; v_gene: TRBV11-2; CDR3nt: TGTGCCACCCGGGGGGCGGGTGGCTACACCTTC; CDR3aa: CATRGAGGYTF
j_gene: TRBJ2-7; d_gene: TRBD2; abundance: medium-sized; v_gene: TRBV20-1; CDR3nt: TGCAGTGCTAGAGATAAGCGGGACTACGAGCAGTACTTC; CDR3aa: CSARDKRDYEQYF
j_gene: TRBJ1-2; d_gene: .; abundance: few; v_gene: TRBV7-9; CDR3nt: TGTGCCAGCAGCTTAGTGGCTACAGGGTTTAACTATGGCTACACCTTC; CDR3aa: CASSLVATGFNYGYTF
j_gene: TRBJ2-3; d_gene: TRBD2; abundance: .; v_gene: TRBV20-1; CDR3nt: TGCAGTGCTAGTGGGCGGGGGGCAAGCACAGATACGCAGTATTTT; CDR3aa: CSASGRGASTDTQYF
j_gene: TRBJ2-1; d_gene: TRBD1; abundance: many; v_gene: TRBV7-9; CDR3nt: TGTGCCAGGAGCTCCGGGACAGGGAGTTACAATGAGCAGTTCTTC; CDR3aa: CARSSGTGSYNEQFF